This entry concerns a single T cell receptor beta chain. Here immunoSEQ multiplex PCR was the method, and the copy in TCRdb shows in-frame clones only, minus some. This sample has 90,000 to 120,000 clones, with approximately 90% found just once. Germline V gene data show CDR1 as ENHRY and CDR2 as SYGVKD. The V end lost 5 bases, the J end lost 5 bases, and 17 bases lay between the germline ends. The CDR3 contains 15 residues. This record belongs to a study of T cell changes during pregnancy in multiple sclerosis. This TCR derives from a female donor in good health, enrolled as a control in a pregnancy study. The source material was peripheral blood, sampled in the third trimester of pregnancy. The rearrangement uses TRBV10-3 and TRBJ2-3; tentatively, D is TRBD2 (6 bases). For the CDR3, the DNA is TGTGCCATCAGTACCGGGACTTCTCTGGGAGATACGCAGTATTTT. Protein sequence: CAISTGTSLGDTQYF.